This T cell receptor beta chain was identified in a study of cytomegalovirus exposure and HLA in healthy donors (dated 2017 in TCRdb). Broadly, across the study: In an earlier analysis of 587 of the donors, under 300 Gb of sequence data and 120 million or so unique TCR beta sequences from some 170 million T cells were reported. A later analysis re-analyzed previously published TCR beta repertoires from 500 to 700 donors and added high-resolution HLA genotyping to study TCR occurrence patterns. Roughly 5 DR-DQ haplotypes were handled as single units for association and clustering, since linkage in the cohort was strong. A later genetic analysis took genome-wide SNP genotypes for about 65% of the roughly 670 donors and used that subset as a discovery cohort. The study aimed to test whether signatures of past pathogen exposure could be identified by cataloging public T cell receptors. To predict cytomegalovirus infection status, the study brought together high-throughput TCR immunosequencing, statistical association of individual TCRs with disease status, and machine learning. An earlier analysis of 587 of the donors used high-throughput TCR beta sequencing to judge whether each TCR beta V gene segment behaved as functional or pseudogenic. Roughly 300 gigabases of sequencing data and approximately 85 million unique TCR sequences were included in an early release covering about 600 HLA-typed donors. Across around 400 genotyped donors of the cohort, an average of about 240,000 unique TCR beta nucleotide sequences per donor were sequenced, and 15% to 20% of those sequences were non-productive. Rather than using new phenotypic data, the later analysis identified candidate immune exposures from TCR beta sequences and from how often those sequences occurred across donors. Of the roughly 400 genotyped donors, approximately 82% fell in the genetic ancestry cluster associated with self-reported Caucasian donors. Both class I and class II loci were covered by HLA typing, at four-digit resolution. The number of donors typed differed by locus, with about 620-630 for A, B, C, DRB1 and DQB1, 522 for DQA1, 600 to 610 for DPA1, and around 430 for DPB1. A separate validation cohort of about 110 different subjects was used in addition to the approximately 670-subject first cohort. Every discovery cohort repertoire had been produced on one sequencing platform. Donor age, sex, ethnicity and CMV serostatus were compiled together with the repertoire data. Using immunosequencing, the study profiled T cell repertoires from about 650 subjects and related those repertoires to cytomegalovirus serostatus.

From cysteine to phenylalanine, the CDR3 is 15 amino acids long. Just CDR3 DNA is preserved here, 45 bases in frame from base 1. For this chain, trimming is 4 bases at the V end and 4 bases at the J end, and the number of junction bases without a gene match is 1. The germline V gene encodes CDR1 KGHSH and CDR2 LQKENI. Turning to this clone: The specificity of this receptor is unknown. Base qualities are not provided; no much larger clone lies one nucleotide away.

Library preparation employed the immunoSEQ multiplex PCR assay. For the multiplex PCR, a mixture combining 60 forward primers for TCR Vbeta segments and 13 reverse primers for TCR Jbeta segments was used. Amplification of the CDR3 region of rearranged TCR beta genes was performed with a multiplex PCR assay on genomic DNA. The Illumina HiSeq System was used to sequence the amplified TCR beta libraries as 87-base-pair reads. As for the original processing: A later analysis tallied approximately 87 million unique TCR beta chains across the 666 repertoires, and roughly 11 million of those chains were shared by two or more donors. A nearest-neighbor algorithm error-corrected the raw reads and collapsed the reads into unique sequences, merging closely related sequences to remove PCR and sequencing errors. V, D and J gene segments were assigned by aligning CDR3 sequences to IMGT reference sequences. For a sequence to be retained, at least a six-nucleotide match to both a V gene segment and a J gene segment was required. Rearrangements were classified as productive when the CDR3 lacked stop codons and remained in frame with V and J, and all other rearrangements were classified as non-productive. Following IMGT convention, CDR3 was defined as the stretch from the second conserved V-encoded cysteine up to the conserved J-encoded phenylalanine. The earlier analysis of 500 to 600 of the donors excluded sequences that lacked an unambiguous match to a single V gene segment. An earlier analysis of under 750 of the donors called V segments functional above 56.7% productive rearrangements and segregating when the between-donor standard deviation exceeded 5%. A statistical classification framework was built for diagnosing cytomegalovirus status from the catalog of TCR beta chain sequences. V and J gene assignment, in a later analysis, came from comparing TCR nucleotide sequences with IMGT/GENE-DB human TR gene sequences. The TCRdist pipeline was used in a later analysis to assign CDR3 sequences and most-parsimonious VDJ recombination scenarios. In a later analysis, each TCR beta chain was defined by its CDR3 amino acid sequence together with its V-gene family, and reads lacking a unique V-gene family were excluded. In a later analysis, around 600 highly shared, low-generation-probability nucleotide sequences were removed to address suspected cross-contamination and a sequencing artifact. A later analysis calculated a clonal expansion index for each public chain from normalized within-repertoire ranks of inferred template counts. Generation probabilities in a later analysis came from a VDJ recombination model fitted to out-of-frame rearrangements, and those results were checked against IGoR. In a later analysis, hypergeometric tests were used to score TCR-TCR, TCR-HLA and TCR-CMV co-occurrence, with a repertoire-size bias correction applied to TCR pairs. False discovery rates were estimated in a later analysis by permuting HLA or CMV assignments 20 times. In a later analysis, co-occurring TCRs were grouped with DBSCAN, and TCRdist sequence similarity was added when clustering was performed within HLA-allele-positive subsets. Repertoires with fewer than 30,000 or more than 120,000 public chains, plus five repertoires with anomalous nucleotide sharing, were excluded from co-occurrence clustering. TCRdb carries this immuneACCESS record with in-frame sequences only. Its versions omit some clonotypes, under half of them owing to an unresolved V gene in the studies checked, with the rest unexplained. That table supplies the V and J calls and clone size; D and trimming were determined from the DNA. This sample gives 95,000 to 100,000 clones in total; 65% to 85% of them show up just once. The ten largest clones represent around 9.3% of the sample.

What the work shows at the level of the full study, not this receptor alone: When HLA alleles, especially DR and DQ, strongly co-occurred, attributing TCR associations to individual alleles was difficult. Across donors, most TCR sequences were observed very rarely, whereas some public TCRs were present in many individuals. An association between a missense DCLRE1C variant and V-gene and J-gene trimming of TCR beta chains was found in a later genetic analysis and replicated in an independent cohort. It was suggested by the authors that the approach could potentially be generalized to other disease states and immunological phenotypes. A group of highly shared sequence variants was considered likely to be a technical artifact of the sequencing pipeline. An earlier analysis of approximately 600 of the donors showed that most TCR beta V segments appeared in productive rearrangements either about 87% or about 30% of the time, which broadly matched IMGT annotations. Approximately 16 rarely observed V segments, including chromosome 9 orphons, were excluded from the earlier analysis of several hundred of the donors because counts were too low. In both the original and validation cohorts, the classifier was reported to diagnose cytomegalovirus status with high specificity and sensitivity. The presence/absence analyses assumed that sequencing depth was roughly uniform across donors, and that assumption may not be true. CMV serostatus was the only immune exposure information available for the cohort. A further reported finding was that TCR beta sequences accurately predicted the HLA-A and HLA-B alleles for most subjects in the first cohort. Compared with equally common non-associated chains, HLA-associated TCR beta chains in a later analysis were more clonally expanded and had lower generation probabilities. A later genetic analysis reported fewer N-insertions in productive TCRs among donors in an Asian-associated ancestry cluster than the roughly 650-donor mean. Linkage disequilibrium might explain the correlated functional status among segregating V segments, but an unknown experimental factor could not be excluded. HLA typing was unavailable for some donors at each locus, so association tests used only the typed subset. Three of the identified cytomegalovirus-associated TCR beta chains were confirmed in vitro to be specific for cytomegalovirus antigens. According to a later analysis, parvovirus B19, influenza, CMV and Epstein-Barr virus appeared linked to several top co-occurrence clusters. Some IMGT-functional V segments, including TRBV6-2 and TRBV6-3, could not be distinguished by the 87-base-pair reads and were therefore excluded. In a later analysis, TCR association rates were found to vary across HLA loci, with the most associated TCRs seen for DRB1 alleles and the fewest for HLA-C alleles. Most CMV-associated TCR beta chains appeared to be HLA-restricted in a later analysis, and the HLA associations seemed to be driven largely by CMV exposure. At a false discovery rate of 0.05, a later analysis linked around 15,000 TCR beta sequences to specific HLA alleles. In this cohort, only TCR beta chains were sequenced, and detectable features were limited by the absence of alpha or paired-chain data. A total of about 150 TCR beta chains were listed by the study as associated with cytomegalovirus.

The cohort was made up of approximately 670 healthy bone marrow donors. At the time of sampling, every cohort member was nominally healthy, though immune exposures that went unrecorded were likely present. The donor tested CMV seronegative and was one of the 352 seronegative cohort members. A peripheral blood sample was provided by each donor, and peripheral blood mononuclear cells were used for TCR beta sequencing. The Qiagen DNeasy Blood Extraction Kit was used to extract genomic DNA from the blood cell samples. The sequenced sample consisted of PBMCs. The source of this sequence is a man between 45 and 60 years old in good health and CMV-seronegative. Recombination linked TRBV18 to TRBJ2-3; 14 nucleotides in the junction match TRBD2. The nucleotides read TGTGCCAGCTCACGACTAGCGGGAGGGCCAGATACGCAGTATTTT. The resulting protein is CASSRLAGGPDTQYF.